A selection of T cell receptor beta chains follows, all from one sample in a study of OX40 agonist ivuxolimab in advanced cancers. Method: immunoSEQ multiplex PCR; TCRdb's copy keeps in-frame clones and lacks some. The sample comprises approximately 70,000 clones, around 86% of which are singletons, and roughly 8% rests with the top ten. Source: CD4+ or CD8+ T cells sorted from blood, taken in a trial of the OX40 agonist ivuxolimab. Every receptor here comes from an adult with an advanced solid tumor such as melanoma, head and neck, liver or kidney cancer. Each CDR3 is given with its conserved first and last residue. Fields, in order: V gene, D gene, J gene, clone size, CDR3 DNA, CDR3 protein. A D gene is named only where the DNA matches it firmly. A row's size may be missing; if present it is once, few, many or a size class.

v_call: TRBV7-3
d_call: TRBD1
j_call: TRBJ1-2
clone_size: .
cdr3_nt: TGTGCCAGCAGTCCCGGACAGGCGGGCTATGGCTACACCTTC
cdr3_aa: CASSPGQAGYGYTF

v_call: TRBV7-7
d_call: .
j_call: TRBJ2-2
clone_size: .
cdr3_nt: TGTGCCAGCAGCCTCAGGGAGAACACCGGGGAGCTGTTTTTT
cdr3_aa: CASSLRENTGELFF

v_call: TRBV7-2
d_call: .
j_call: TRBJ1-2
clone_size: .
cdr3_nt: TGTGCCAGCACCCTAACTAGACGGGGAATCTCCTATGGCTACACCTTC
cdr3_aa: CASTLTRRGISYGYTF

v_call: TRBV11-2
d_call: .
j_call: TRBJ1-2
clone_size: .
cdr3_nt: TGTGCCAGCAGCGGGTTCTCCGGCAGGGATGGCTACACCTTC
cdr3_aa: CASSGFSGRDGYTF

v_call: TRBV5-1
d_call: .
j_call: TRBJ2-2
clone_size: .
cdr3_nt: TGCGCCAGCAGCTTGACAGGGTCCACCGGGGAGCTGTTTTTT
cdr3_aa: CASSLTGSTGELFF

v_call: TRBV7-2
d_call: .
j_call: TRBJ2-7
clone_size: few
cdr3_nt: TGTGCCAGCAGCTTAGCCGCGACAGGAGTAAACTACGAGCAGTACTTC
cdr3_aa: CASSLAATGVNYEQYF

v_call: TRBV7-4
d_call: .
j_call: TRBJ1-3
clone_size: .
cdr3_nt: TGTGCCAGCAGCTTACAAGGGATCCCCTCTGGAAACACCATATATTTT
cdr3_aa: CASSLQGIPSGNTIYF

v_call: TRBV27
d_call: .
j_call: TRBJ1-1
clone_size: .
cdr3_nt: TGTGCCAGCAGTTATAAGGGGAACACTGAAGCTTTCTTT
cdr3_aa: CASSYKGNTEAFF

v_call: TRBV5-1
d_call: TRBD2
j_call: TRBJ2-3
clone_size: once
cdr3_nt: TGCGCCAGCAGAATGCGGGGGGGCACAGATACGCAGTATTTT
cdr3_aa: CASRMRGGTDTQYF

v_call: TRBV6-1
d_call: .
j_call: TRBJ1-5
clone_size: .
cdr3_nt: TGTGCCAGCAGTGGAAATCAGCCCCAGCATTTT
cdr3_aa: CASSGNQPQHF

v_call: TRBV30
d_call: TRBD1
j_call: TRBJ1-4
clone_size: .
cdr3_nt: TGTGCCTGGAGTGCGGACAGGGGGCGCGTTGAAAAACTGTTTTTT
cdr3_aa: CAWSADRGRVEKLFF

v_call: TRBV28
d_call: .
j_call: TRBJ2-7
clone_size: .
cdr3_nt: TGTGCCAGCAGTTTCGGCAGGGCTCACGAGCAGTACTTC
cdr3_aa: CASSFGRAHEQYF

v_call: TRBV5-4
d_call: .
j_call: TRBJ2-3
clone_size: .
cdr3_nt: TGTGCCAGCAGCTACTTCGGAGGAGATACGCAGTATTTT
cdr3_aa: CASSYFGGDTQYF

v_call: TRBV10-3
d_call: .
j_call: TRBJ2-3
clone_size: .
cdr3_nt: TGTGCCATCAGTGGTGAGGTTCCGGGGTCAGATACGCAGTATTTT
cdr3_aa: CAISGEVPGSDTQYF

v_call: TRBV7-2
d_call: .
j_call: TRBJ1-2
clone_size: .
cdr3_nt: TGTGCCAGCAGCCCATCGGGTGACCCTCGCGGCTATGGCTACACCTTC
cdr3_aa: CASSPSGDPRGYGYTF

v_call: TRBV5-1
d_call: TRBD1
j_call: TRBJ1-3
clone_size: .
cdr3_nt: TGCGCCAGCAGCTTGGACAGGGGCTCTGGAAACACCATATATTTT
cdr3_aa: CASSLDRGSGNTIYF

v_call: TRBV7-9
d_call: .
j_call: TRBJ2-7
clone_size: .
cdr3_nt: TGTGCCAGCAGCCGCCCCTTACAGGGAGGGTACGAGCAGTACTTC
cdr3_aa: CASSRPLQGGYEQYF

v_call: TRBV19
d_call: .
j_call: TRBJ2-7
clone_size: .
cdr3_nt: TGTGCCAGTAGTCCCAGGGACGTGTACGAGCAGTACTTC
cdr3_aa: CASSPRDVYEQYF

v_call: TRBV5-8
d_call: .
j_call: TRBJ2-7
clone_size: once
cdr3_nt: TGTGCCAGCAGCTTGGGGTTTGTCAACTACGAGCAGTACTTC
cdr3_aa: CASSLGFVNYEQYF

v_call: TRBV30
d_call: TRBD1
j_call: TRBJ1-4
clone_size: .
cdr3_nt: TGTGCCTGGAGTTCATACGGACAGGTTAATGAAAAACTGTTTTTT
cdr3_aa: CAWSSYGQVNEKLFF

v_call: TRBV5-1
d_call: TRBD1
j_call: TRBJ2-5
clone_size: .
cdr3_nt: TGCGCCAGCAGCTTGTTTGGGACAGAGACGGAGACCCAGTACTTC
cdr3_aa: CASSLFGTETETQYF

v_call: TRBV5-4
d_call: .
j_call: TRBJ1-1
clone_size: .
cdr3_nt: TGTGCCAGCAGCCTCAACCTCCCTGGGGGTACTGAAGCTTTCTTT
cdr3_aa: CASSLNLPGGTEAFF

v_call: TRBV18
d_call: .
j_call: TRBJ2-7
clone_size: .
cdr3_nt: TGTGCCAGCTCACGCGGAGCAGGGAATGGTATCTACGAGCAGTACTTC
cdr3_aa: CASSRGAGNGIYEQYF

v_call: TRBV9
d_call: .
j_call: TRBJ2-3
clone_size: .
cdr3_nt: TGTGCCAGCAGCCCCAAGGGGGCGGGGGGCACAGATACGCAGTATTTT
cdr3_aa: CASSPKGAGGTDTQYF

v_call: TRBV11-2
d_call: .
j_call: TRBJ1-3
clone_size: few
cdr3_nt: TGTGCCAGCAGCTTAGCCCCTTGGGTAGGGAGGAAAGGAAACACCATATATTTT
cdr3_aa: CASSLAPWVGRKGNTIYF

v_call: TRBV5-1
d_call: TRBD2
j_call: TRBJ2-2
clone_size: .
cdr3_nt: TGCGCCAGCAGCTCCCTCACTAGCGGCGCCGGGGAGCTGTTTTTT
cdr3_aa: CASSSLTSGAGELFF

v_call: TRBV28
d_call: .
j_call: TRBJ1-5
clone_size: .
cdr3_nt: TGTGCCAGTCAAAAGTCATATAGCAATCAGCCCCAGCATTTT
cdr3_aa: CASQKSYSNQPQHF

v_call: TRBV7-2
d_call: TRBD1
j_call: TRBJ1-1
clone_size: once
cdr3_nt: TGTGCCAGCAGCGCGAACAGGGGGCTACGTACTGAAGCTTTCTTT
cdr3_aa: CASSANRGLRTEAFF

v_call: TRBV19
d_call: .
j_call: TRBJ2-3
clone_size: .
cdr3_nt: TGTGCCAGCCGACAGGTGGGAACAGATACGCAGTATTTT
cdr3_aa: CASRQVGTDTQYF

v_call: TRBV5-1
d_call: .
j_call: TRBJ2-5
clone_size: .
cdr3_nt: TGCGCCAGCAGCTGGGGACGGACCGAAGAGACCCAGTACTTC
cdr3_aa: CASSWGRTEETQYF

v_call: TRBV18
d_call: TRBD1
j_call: TRBJ1-5
clone_size: .
cdr3_nt: TGTGCCAGCTCAACAGGGGTCCCCCTCTATCAGCCCCAGCATTTT
cdr3_aa: CASSTGVPLYQPQHF

v_call: TRBV11-3
d_call: .
j_call: TRBJ2-5
clone_size: .
cdr3_nt: TGTGCCAGCAGGCCGGACTTCCAAGAGACCCAGTACTTC
cdr3_aa: CASRPDFQETQYF

v_call: TRBV18
d_call: .
j_call: TRBJ1-1
clone_size: .
cdr3_nt: TGTGCCAGCTCCCAAACAGACAACACTGAAGCTTTCTTT
cdr3_aa: CASSQTDNTEAFF

v_call: TRBV5-1
d_call: TRBD1
j_call: TRBJ1-2
clone_size: .
cdr3_nt: TGCGCCAGCAGCCTGACGGGACAGGGCTATGGCTACACCTTC
cdr3_aa: CASSLTGQGYGYTF

v_call: TRBV5-4
d_call: TRBD1
j_call: TRBJ1-6
clone_size: .
cdr3_nt: TGTGCCAGCAGCTTGGGACAGGGGTCCTATAATTCACCCCTCCACTTT
cdr3_aa: CASSLGQGSYNSPLHF

v_call: TRBV11-2
d_call: .
j_call: TRBJ1-3
clone_size: few
cdr3_nt: TGTGCCACCCAAAGGGGAAACACCATATATTTT
cdr3_aa: CATQRGNTIYF

v_call: TRBV19
d_call: TRBD1
j_call: TRBJ1-6
clone_size: .
cdr3_nt: TGTGCCAGTACCGTCGGTACAGGGGCACCGTCACCCCTCCACTTT
cdr3_aa: CASTVGTGAPSPLHF

v_call: TRBV19
d_call: TRBD1
j_call: TRBJ2-4
clone_size: .
cdr3_nt: TGTGCCAGTAGTGGGAGACAGGGGAAAAACATTCAGTACTTC
cdr3_aa: CASSGRQGKNIQYF

v_call: TRBV7-9
d_call: .
j_call: TRBJ1-6
clone_size: .
cdr3_nt: TGTGCCAGCAGCCCCCGATGGGATTCACCCCTCCACTTT
cdr3_aa: CASSPRWDSPLHF

v_call: TRBV4-3
d_call: .
j_call: TRBJ1-2
clone_size: .
cdr3_nt: TGCGCCAGCAGCCAAGAACAGAGCTATGGCTACACCTTC
cdr3_aa: CASSQEQSYGYTF

v_call: TRBV5-1
d_call: .
j_call: TRBJ1-1
clone_size: .
cdr3_nt: TGCGCCAGCAGCGTATTCTCCGTGGACACTGAAGCTTTCTTT
cdr3_aa: CASSVFSVDTEAFF

v_call: TRBV29-1
d_call: .
j_call: TRBJ1-4
clone_size: once
cdr3_nt: TGCAGCGTTGAAAACCAGTCTGAAAAACTGTTTTTT
cdr3_aa: CSVENQSEKLFF

v_call: TRBV7-3
d_call: .
j_call: TRBJ1-2
clone_size: .
cdr3_nt: TGTGCCAGCAGCCGAGGGGTGGGTGGCTACACCTTC
cdr3_aa: CASSRGVGGYTF

v_call: TRBV7-8
d_call: .
j_call: TRBJ2-7
clone_size: once
cdr3_nt: TGTGCCAGCAGCTCCACGGGGGGCCCGAACGAGCAGTACTTC
cdr3_aa: CASSSTGGPNEQYF

v_call: TRBV10-3
d_call: TRBD2
j_call: TRBJ2-6
clone_size: .
cdr3_nt: TGTGCCATCAGTGGGTCCGCGGGGGGGCTGTCTGGGGCCAACGTCCTGACTTTC
cdr3_aa: CAISGSAGGLSGANVLTF

v_call: TRBV4-3
d_call: .
j_call: TRBJ1-4
clone_size: .
cdr3_nt: TGCGCCAGCAGCCAAGTAGTAGGGGCGGATGAAAAACTGTTTTTT
cdr3_aa: CASSQVVGADEKLFF

v_call: TRBV7-9
d_call: TRBD1
j_call: TRBJ1-2
clone_size: .
cdr3_nt: TGTGCCAGCAGCTTTGGACAGGCCTCCTCTAACTATGGCTACACCTTC
cdr3_aa: CASSFGQASSNYGYTF

v_call: TRBV7-9
d_call: .
j_call: TRBJ1-6
clone_size: once
cdr3_nt: TGTGCCAGCAGCTTACGGGGCAAGGCAGACTCACCCCTCCACTTT
cdr3_aa: CASSLRGKADSPLHF

v_call: TRBV7-9
d_call: .
j_call: TRBJ1-1
clone_size: .
cdr3_nt: TGTGCCAGCAGCTATGGTATGAACACTGAAGCTTTCTTT
cdr3_aa: CASSYGMNTEAFF

v_call: TRBV6-1
d_call: .
j_call: TRBJ1-3
clone_size: once
cdr3_nt: TGTGCCAGCAGTGAAGGGAGCTTCTCTGGAAACACCATATATTTT
cdr3_aa: CASSEGSFSGNTIYF

v_call: TRBV18
d_call: .
j_call: TRBJ2-4
clone_size: .
cdr3_nt: TGTGCCAGCTCACCACCACTTAGTCCGTCCGTCATTCAGTACTTC
cdr3_aa: CASSPPLSPSVIQYF

v_call: TRBV7-2
d_call: .
j_call: TRBJ2-5
clone_size: .
cdr3_nt: TGTGCCAGCAGCTTAGTGACCGGGATCCAAGAGACCCAGTACTTC
cdr3_aa: CASSLVTGIQETQYF

v_call: TRBV7-6
d_call: .
j_call: TRBJ1-5
clone_size: .
cdr3_nt: TGTGCCAGCAGCTCCCCGAGACACCGGGACAGCAATCAGCCCCAGCATTTT
cdr3_aa: CASSSPRHRDSNQPQHF

v_call: TRBV6-1
d_call: .
j_call: TRBJ2-7
clone_size: .
cdr3_nt: TGTGCCAGCATGCACCGGTCACCCTACGAGCAGTACTTC
cdr3_aa: CASMHRSPYEQYF

v_call: TRBV7-9
d_call: .
j_call: TRBJ2-3
clone_size: .
cdr3_nt: TGTGCCAGCAGCCCCAAGGGGCCAGATACGCAGTATTTT
cdr3_aa: CASSPKGPDTQYF